These 26 T cell receptor beta chains share one sample of origin, sequenced in a study of blood T cell repertoires in COVID-19. TCRdb's table, derived via immunoSEQ multiplex PCR, lists solely in-frame clones and lacks some. The table includes more than 400,000 clones, roughly 87% detected once. The source material was PBMCs or T cells enriched from blood (not recorded which). Every receptor here comes from a woman younger than 30 who had recovered from COVID-19.

V is TRBV7-8 and J is TRBJ2-1; D uncertain. The CDR3 is 12 residues long. Germline-derived CDR1 and CDR2 are SGHVS and FQNEAQ. Trimming left V 1 base short and J 8 bases short, with 6 bases between. The chain's CDR3 is CASSLVQDEQFF. The CDR3 DNA follows: TGTGCCAGCAGCTTAGTCCAGGATGAGCAGTTCTTC.

This clone was seen only a few times. The rearrangement uses TRBV5-1 and TRBJ2-3; a possible D gene is TRBD1 (6 bases). This CDR3 is 17 amino acids long. The V and J ends lost 0 bases and 2 bases respectively, with 16 bases between them. Per germline, CDR1 SGHRS and CDR2 YFSETQ. The CDR3 DNA sequence: TGCGCCAGCAGCTTGGAGGGCCCTGTGGGGGCCACAGATACGCAGTATTTT. Translation: CASSLEGPVGATDTQYF.

The chain employs TRBV28 and TRBJ1-4, with 7 bases fitting TRBD1. Germline CDR1 MDHEN, CDR2 SYDVKM. The CDR3 consists of 14 residues. Trimming at V came to 6 bases and at J to 5 bases, leaving 6 bases not matched to a gene. The CDR3 reads CASSPGTVNEKLFF. For the CDR3, the DNA is TGTGCCAGCAGCCCCGGGACAGTGAATGAAAAACTGTTTTTT.

The chain combines TRBV5-6 with TRBJ1-5; tentative D call: TRBD1 (5 bases). The CDR3 is 13 amino acids. Per germline, CDR1 SGHDT and CDR2 YYEEEE. V was shortened by 2 bases and J by 6 bases, with 9 bases between the two germline ends. The CDR3 sequence is CASSFGGSQPQHF. The CDR3, as DNA: TGTGCCAGCAGCTTCGGGGGGAGTCAGCCCCAGCATTTT.

J is TRBJ1-2 and V is TRBV7-2; TRBD1 is a possible D gene (6 bases). The V end was cut by 4 bases, the J end by 7 bases, with 16 bases between. The V gene's germline CDR1 is SGHTA and CDR2 FQGNSA. The CDR3 is made up of 14 amino acids. The CDR3 is CASSSQGRQGGYTF. For the CDR3, the DNA is TGTGCCAGCAGCTCGCAGGGGCGTCAAGGTGGCTACACCTTC.

This clone was observed a handful of times. V usage is TRBV23-1 and J usage is TRBJ1-4; no firm D call. TRBV23-1 carries the ORF label, with uncertain function. This CDR3 has 15 amino acids. Between the trimmed V and J ends, which lost 0 bases and 8 bases, there was a span of 13 bases. This CDR3 reads CASSQSSQLEEKLFF. The CDR3 coding sequence is TGCGCCAGCAGTCAATCGAGCCAATTGGAGGAAAAACTGTTTTTT.

Comments on this clone: Additional DNA sequences in this sample encode the identical CDR3. The chain employs TRBV7-2 and TRBJ1-2, with 8 nucleotides matching TRBD1. The ends lost 5 bases at V and 4 bases at J; junction bases unmatched: 3. Per germline, CDR1 SGHTA and CDR2 FQGNSA. This CDR3 is built from 13 residues. The CDR3 nucleotides are TGTGCCAGCAGCCTCGGACAGGGCTATGGCTACACCTTC. It specifies CASSLGQGYGYTF.

The V gene is TRBV11-2, the J gene TRBJ2-7, with TRBD1 matching over 8 bases. V was clipped by 8 bases and J by 8 bases; unmatched bases: 17. This CDR3 comprises 15 residues. Germline V gives CDR1 SGHAT, CDR2 FQNNGV. The CDR3 region has the DNA TGTGCCAGCTTTCCTTTCGGGACAGGAGCCCTTAAGCAGTACTTC. Protein product: CASFPFGTGALKQYF.

The chain uses TRBV6-5 and TRBJ1-1; D is undetermined. Trimming cost V 10 bases and J 0 bases, with 6 bases left between them. This CDR3 contains 11 residues. In germline, CDR1 is MNHEY, CDR2 SVGAGI. CDR3 sequence (DNA): TGTGCCATCAAAATGAACACTGAAGCTTTCTTT. Its translation: CAIKMNTEAFF.

The chain combines TRBV2 with TRBJ1-4; the match to TRBD1 covers 7 bases. V was pared by 4 bases and J by 8 bases, with 7 bases of the junction left unmatched. The germline gives CDR1 SNHLY, CDR2 FYNNEI. The CDR3 loop spans 14 amino acids. CDR3 sequence: CASSVNRGREKLFF. For the CDR3, the DNA is TGTGCCAGCAGTGTAAACAGGGGACGAGAAAAACTGTTTTTT.

The genes are TRBV30 and TRBJ2-3, with unresolved D. CDR3 size: 14 residues. Trimming stripped 0 bases from V and 1 base from J, with 8 bases between. Germline CDR1 reads GTSNPN; CDR2 reads SVGIG (reference sequence). The CDR3 DNA reads as TGTGCCTGGAGTGTACGGAGCGGCACAGATACGCAGTATTTT. Translating gives CAWSVRSGTDTQYF.

The chain joins TRBV19 to TRBJ2-2; D might be TRBD2 (5 bases). V dropped 0 bases and J dropped 6 bases, with 11 bases sitting between them. The CDR3 has 15 residues. CDR1 and CDR2 from the germline V gene are LNHDA and SQIVND (reference sequence). The CDR3: CASSIDGGPPGELFF. CDR3 nucleotides: TGTGCCAGTAGTATAGATGGAGGCCCCCCCGGGGAGCTGTTTTTT.

The chain combines TRBV3-1 (or the pseudogene TRBV3-2) with TRBJ2-2; the match to TRBD2 covers 7 bases. The junction had 3 bases not matched to a gene; V was cut back by 0 bases and J by 2 bases. The CDR3 covers 16 residues. Germline CDR1 LGHDT, CDR2 YNNKEL (reference sequence). CDR3 in amino acids: CASSQESSGNTGELFF. CDR3 nucleotides: TGTGCCAGCAGCCAAGAATCTAGCGGTAACACCGGGGAGCTGTTTTTT.

V and J are TRBV28 and TRBJ2-2, with 8 bases lining up with TRBD2. J was trimmed by 7 bases and V by 8 bases; bases with no gene match: 15. CDR1 MDHEN and CDR2 SYDVKM come from the germline V gene. There are 16 residues in the CDR3. The CDR3 nucleotides are TGTGCCAGCTCCCCGGCCGGGGGGGCTGTAGGCGGGGAGCTGTTTTTT. This sequence encodes CASSPAGGAVGGELFF.

This clone was seen only once. V is TRBV23-1 and J is TRBJ1-4; 7 positions match TRBD1. TRBV23-1 is assigned to the ORF class and has an uncertain function. V was clipped by 11 bases and J by 0 bases; unmatched bases: 12. This CDR3 region has 16 residues. CDR3 loop: CAHRGETEATNEKLFF. CDR3 bases: TGCGCCCACAGGGGTGAGACAGAGGCAACTAATGAAAAACTGTTTTTT.

On this clone: Its ends do not fully match the called genes, so a read error is possible. V gene TRBV7-7 combines with J gene TRBJ2-3, with 7 bases identical to TRBD2. From germline, CDR1 is SSHAT and CDR2 FNYEAQ (reference sequence). CDR3 length equals 14 residues. CDR3 coding DNA: TGTGCTAGCAGCTTAGGCGGGGGAGGAGATACGCAGTATTTT. Translating it yields CASSLGGGGDTQYF.

With respect to this clone: Other DNA sequences in this specimen translate into the identical CDR3. This sequence joins TRBV7-6 and TRBJ2-1, with a possible D match to TRBD1 (5 bases). Germline V lookup: CDR1 SGHVS, CDR2 FNYEAQ. There are 14 residues in the CDR3. The V gene lost 5 bases and the J gene lost 1 base, with 9 bases spanning the gap. The CDR3 nucleotides are TGTGCCAGCAGCCCAGGGATTTCCTACAATGAGCAGTTCTTC. Its protein is CASSPGISYNEQFF.

The chain recombines TRBV28 with TRBJ1-5; 8 nucleotides align to TRBD1. Germline CDR1 and CDR2: MDHEN and SYDVKM. V shed 5 bases and J 4 bases; nucleotides not matched to a gene: 4. This CDR3 spans 14 amino acids. DNA of the CDR3: TGTGCCAGCAGTCTTCAGGGGGCAAATCAGCCCCAGCATTTT. This translates into CASSLQGANQPQHF.

V is TRBV7-6 and J is TRBJ1-2, with D perhaps matching TRBD1 (5 bases). Germline V lookup: CDR1 SGHVS, CDR2 FNYEAQ. Trimming pared 2 bases from V and 8 bases from J, leaving 15 bases between. This CDR3 spans 14 amino acids. The CDR3 region is CASSLREGMGGYTF. The CDR3 region has the DNA TGTGCCAGCAGCTTAAGGGAGGGGATGGGCGGCTACACCTTC.

The rearrangement uses TRBV30 and TRBJ2-3, with 13 bases that match TRBD2. Germline assignment: CDR1 GTSNPN and CDR2 SVGIG (reference sequence). After removal of 5 bases from V and 4 bases from J, the junction contained 6 bases not matched to a gene. The CDR3 covers 15 residues. For the CDR3, the DNA is TGTGCCTGGTCCCGGACTAGCGGGGGTTCAGATACGCAGTATTTT. This codes for CAWSRTSGGSDTQYF.

The V gene is TRBV5-1, the J gene TRBJ1-4, with D unclear. Trimming removed 7 bases at V and 8 bases at J, with 15 bases between. CDR3 length: 13 amino acids. Germline assignment: CDR1 SGHRS and CDR2 YFSETQ. Written as DNA, the CDR3 is TGCGCCAGCGCCCCGGGAATCCTGGAAAAACTGTTTTTT. This sequence encodes CASAPGILEKLFF.

This sequence joins TRBV5-1 and TRBJ1-2, with D possibly being TRBD1 (6 bases). V was pared by 7 bases and J by 1 base, with 14 bases between. The CDR3 has 14 amino acids. Germline V lookup: CDR1 SGHRS, CDR2 YFSETQ. CDR3: CASGPGEGNYGYTF. In DNA, the CDR3 is TGCGCCAGCGGTCCAGGGGAAGGTAACTATGGCTACACCTTC.

V usage is TRBV7-2 and J usage is TRBJ2-3; D is undetermined. With 3 bases removed from V and 4 bases from J, the gap between germline ends came to 17 bases. The germline gives CDR1 SGHTA, CDR2 FQGNSA. This CDR3 has 16 residues. The CDR3: CASSFVRTVVPDTQYF. CDR3 bases: TGTGCCAGCAGCTTTGTTAGAACTGTAGTACCAGATACGCAGTATTTT.

The rearrangement links TRBV30 to TRBJ2-7; D uncertain. The germline gives CDR1 GTSNPN, CDR2 SVGIG (reference sequence). The CDR3 has 12 amino acids. The V end lost 0 bases, the J end lost 2 bases, and 5 bases lay between the germline ends. In DNA form, the CDR3 reads TGTGCCTGGAGTGTACTACCCTACGAGCAGTACTTC. This translates into CAWSVLPYEQYF.

V is TRBV6-1 and J is TRBJ1-2, with D perhaps matching TRBD1 (5 bases). The CDR3 contains 14 residues. Trimming shortened V by 2 bases and J by 0 bases, and 7 bases separated the two germline ends. The germline V gene encodes CDR1 MNHNS and CDR2 SASEGT. CDR3 coding DNA: TGTGCCAGCAGTGAAACAGGAGCTAACTATGGCTACACCTTC. Its protein product is CASSETGANYGYTF.

The gene calls are TRBV6-5 and TRBJ1-1, with D perhaps matching TRBD1 (6 bases). The CDR3 contains 14 residues. V gave up 5 bases and J gave up 3 bases, with 13 bases separating them. Germline V gene data show CDR1 as MNHEY and CDR2 as SVGAGI. CDR3 in DNA: TGTGCCAGCAGTAGACAGGCTGGGGACACTGAAGCTTTCTTT. It is translated as CASSRQAGDTEAFF.